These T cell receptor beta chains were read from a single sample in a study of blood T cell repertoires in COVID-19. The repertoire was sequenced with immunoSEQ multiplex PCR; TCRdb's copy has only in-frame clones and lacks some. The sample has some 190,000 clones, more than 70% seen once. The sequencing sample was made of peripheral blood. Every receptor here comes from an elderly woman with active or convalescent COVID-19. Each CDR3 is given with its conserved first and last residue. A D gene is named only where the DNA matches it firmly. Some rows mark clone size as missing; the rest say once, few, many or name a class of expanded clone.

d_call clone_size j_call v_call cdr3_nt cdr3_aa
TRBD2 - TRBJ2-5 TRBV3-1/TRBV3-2 TGTGCCAGCAGCTCATGGACTAGCGGGCCGGGGCAAGAGACCCAGTACTTC CASSSWTSGPGQETQYF
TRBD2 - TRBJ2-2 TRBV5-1 TGCGCCAGCAGCCTACTAGCGGGATCAGGGGAGCTGTTTTTT CASSLLAGSGELFF
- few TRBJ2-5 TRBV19 TGTGCCAGTAGCCACGGGGTCCTAAGGCACCAAGAGACCCAGTACTTC CASSHGVLRHQETQYF
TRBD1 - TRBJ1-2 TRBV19 TGTGCCAGTACCCGGCTCGGGACAGTAAGGCATGGCTACACCTTC CASTRLGTVRHGYTF
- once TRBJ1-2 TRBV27 TGTGCCAGCAGTTTTGGGCCAGACTATGGCTACACCTTC CASSFGPDYGYTF
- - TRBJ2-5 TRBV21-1 TGTGCCAGCAGCAAGCCGGGAGTCCGGGAGACCCAGTACTTC CASSKPGVRETQYF
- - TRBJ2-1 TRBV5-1 TGCGCCAGCAGCTTGGCTTGGGCGGAGGGGAATGAGCAGTTCTTC CASSLAWAEGNEQFF
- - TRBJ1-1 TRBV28 TGTGCCAGCAGTTTATACCTACGTTACACTGAAGCTTTCTTT CASSLYLRYTEAFF
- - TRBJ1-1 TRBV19 TGTGCCAGTAGTATAGTAGCGCCCTTTGGCACTGAAGCTTTCTTT CASSIVAPFGTEAFF
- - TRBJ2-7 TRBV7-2 TGTGCCAGCAGCTTGGTCGGGGCGGGAACCCCCTACGAGCAGTACTTC CASSLVGAGTPYEQYF
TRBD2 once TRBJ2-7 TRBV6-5 TGTGCCAGCAGTATACTAGCGGGTGGAAGCTACGAGCAGTACTTC CASSILAGGSYEQYF
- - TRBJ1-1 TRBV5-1 TGCGCCAGCAGCCCCGCGGGGAACACTGAAGCTTTCTTT CASSPAGNTEAFF
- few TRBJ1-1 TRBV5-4 TGTGCCAGCAGCCCGGGTCTGATGAACACTGAAGCTTTCTTT CASSPGLMNTEAFF
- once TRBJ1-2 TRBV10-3 TGTGCCATCAGTGGGACTGACTATGGCTACACCTTC CAISGTDYGYTF
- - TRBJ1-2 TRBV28 TGTGCCAGCAGTTTTGTAGCAGCCCCCTGGGGCTACACCTTC CASSFVAAPWGYTF
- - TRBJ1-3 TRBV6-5 TGTGCCACCTTACTATCTGGTGGAAACACCATATATTTT CATLLSGGNTIYF
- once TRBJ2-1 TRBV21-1 TGTGCCAGCAGCAACCCTTACAATGAGCAGTTCTTC CASSNPYNEQFF
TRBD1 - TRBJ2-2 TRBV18 TGTGCCAGCTCACTTCTCGAGGGGGCCACGAACACCGGGGAGCTGTTTTTT CASSLLEGATNTGELFF
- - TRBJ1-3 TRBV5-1 TGCGCCAGCAGCTTGGGAGACAGCTTCTCTGGAAACACCATATATTTT CASSLGDSFSGNTIYF
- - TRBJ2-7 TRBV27 TGTGCCAGCAGTTTATCGCTAGGACAGTCGGCCTACGAGCAGTACTTC CASSLSLGQSAYEQYF
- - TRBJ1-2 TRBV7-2 TGTGCCAGCAGCTTAGTTCCTCCGAACTTCTATGGCTACACCTTC CASSLVPPNFYGYTF
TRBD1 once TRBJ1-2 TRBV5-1 TGCGCCAGCAGCTCTCGCCCAGACAGGGTAGGTGGCTACACCTTC CASSSRPDRVGGYTF
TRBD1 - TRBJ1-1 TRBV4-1 TGCGCCAGTACAGGGGGCAGGAACACTGAAGCTTTCTTT CASTGGRNTEAFF
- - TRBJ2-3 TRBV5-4 TGTGCCAGCAGCCCGGTGGGACTTCGCTCAGATACGCAGTATTTT CASSPVGLRSDTQYF
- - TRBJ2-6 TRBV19 TGTGCCAGTAGTCACGATAGCGCGGGGGCCAACGTCCTGACTTTC CASSHDSAGANVLTF
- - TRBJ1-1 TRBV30 TGTGCCTGGAGTGTACGGGGTGGAACTGAAGCTTTCTTT CAWSVRGGTEAFF
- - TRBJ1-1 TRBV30 TGTGCCTGGAGTGTACTACTGGGCACTGAAGCTTTCTTT CAWSVLLGTEAFF
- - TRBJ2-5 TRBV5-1 TGCGCCAGCAGCTTTGGACAGCCCCAAGAGACCCAGTACTTC CASSFGQPQETQYF
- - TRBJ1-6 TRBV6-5 TGTGCCAGCAGTCGGTTCAGGGATAATTCACCCCTCCACTTT CASSRFRDNSPLHF
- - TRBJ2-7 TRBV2 TGTGCCAGTGTGGGGGGGGCAGAATACGAGCAGTACTTC CASVGGAEYEQYF
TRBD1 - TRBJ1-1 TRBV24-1 TGTGCCACCAGTGATGAATCCGGGACAGGTTCCACTGAAGCTTTCTTT CATSDESGTGSTEAFF